This T cell receptor (beta chain) appears in the sequencing data of a study of blood T cell repertoires in COVID-19. Study summary: COVID-19 samples from acute and convalescent phases originated in the United States, Italy and Spain. In each case, the material was cDNA or gDNA derived from T cells, B-cell-depleted T cells, or PBMCs.

There are a few counts of this clone. The V segment lost 2 bases and the J segment 7 bases; nucleotides outside the gene matches: 4. Germline V lookup: CDR1 MNHEY, CDR2 SMNVEV (reference sequence). This CDR3 comprises 14 residues. In the authors' workflow: Amplification from reference gene primers served as the basis for estimated nucleated cell counts. Sequencing was performed with immunoSEQ multiplex PCR; in TCRdb, only in-frame clones are kept and a portion is missing. V and J calls and clone size follow that table, whereas D and trimming were derived from the DNA. Found here are about 260,000 clones, under 90% of them singletons; the top ten hold roughly 9.4%.

The sequenced material came from peripheral blood. The sequence was collected from a woman aged 45 to 65 who had recovered from COVID-19. The V call is TRBV27, the J call TRBJ1-2, with 10 bases matching TRBD1. CDR3 loop: CASSLGGTGAGYTF. The CDR3 DNA reads as TGTGCCAGCAGTTTAGGCGGGACAGGGGCTGGCTACACCTTC.